Below, 15 T cell receptor beta chains from the same sample are listed, as sequenced in a study of T cells in Graves' hyperthyroidism and ophthalmopathy (dated 2019 in TCRdb). Library preparation employed multiplex PCR. Sequencing instrument: Illumina HiSeq 2000. TCR beta CDR3 regions were amplified from RNA transcripts. For the first round of RT-PCR on the TCR CDR3, the HTBI primer set was used together with the Qiagen OneStep RT-PCR kit. Using fastp at Q25 and MiXCR, TCRdb reprocessed the public reads and kept productive beta chains. Entries are consolidated by CDR3 protein sequence, retaining the most common genes and DNA. The sample records about 96,000 distinct CDR3 sequences, just over 50% of which are singletons. The top ten clones comprise around 27% of the sample. The sequencing sample was made of blood. The receptor source for this set is a woman in her forties with Graves' hyperthyroidism.

This chain connects TRBV20-1 to TRBJ1-2, with TRBD1 matching over 7 bases. The germline V gene has CDR1 DFQATT and CDR2 SNEGSKA (reference sequence). With 3 bases clipped from V and 3 bases from J, the junction kept 4 bases outside the gene matches. CDR3 length: 13 amino acids. The CDR3 region is CSARTGRYYGYTF. In nucleotides, the CDR3 is TGCAGTGCTAGGACAGGGCGATACTATGGCTACACCTTC.

The table lists this clonotype with many counts. In DNA form, the CDR3 reads TGTGCCAGCAGTTTATCTCCCGGTGGGGGGAACACCATATATTTT. It translates to CASSLSPGGGNTIYF. V gene TRBV27 combines with J gene TRBJ1-3, with D possibly matching TRBD1 (5 bases). Trimming shortened V by 0 bases and J by 7 bases, and 13 bases separated the two germline ends. The CDR3 is made up of 15 amino acids. Germline CDR1 reads MNHEY; CDR2 reads SMNVEV (reference sequence).

V is TRBV5-1 and J is TRBJ2-1; D gene uncertain. Per germline, CDR1 SGHRS and CDR2 YFSETQ. The CDR3 is 12 residues long. Trimming stripped 2 bases from V and 9 bases from J, with 9 bases between. In DNA, the CDR3 is TGCGCCAGCAGCTTTGTGACGGCTGAGCAGTTCTTC. As protein: CASSFVTAEQFF.

This clonotype came up a few times. The chain links TRBV6-5 to TRBJ2-3; D gene uncertain. V lost 2 bases and J 0 bases, leaving 12 bases between the germline ends. The germline gives CDR1 MNHEY, CDR2 SVGAGI. The CDR3 is made up of 16 amino acids. Here the CDR3 reads CASSYGAYSSTDTQYF. CDR3 sequence (DNA): TGTGCCAGCAGTTACGGAGCCTACTCTAGCACAGATACGCAGTATTTT.

The rearrangement uses TRBV19 and TRBJ1-2, with TRBD1 matching 8 bases. In germline, CDR1 is LNHDA, CDR2 SQIVND (reference sequence). Trimming at V came to 7 bases and at J to 7 bases, leaving 8 bases not matched to a gene. This CDR3 contains 13 residues. CDR3: CASTQTGVSGYTF. CDR3 DNA sequence: TGTGCCAGTACCCAGACAGGGGTATCTGGCTACACCTTC.

V is TRBV20-1 and J is TRBJ2-3; D not certain. V lost 1 base, J lost 2 bases, and 10 bases lay in between. The CDR3 loop spans 14 amino acids. The germline V gene encodes CDR1 DFQATT and CDR2 SNEGSKA (reference sequence). The CDR3 nucleotides read TGCAGTGCTAGAGGGCGGCTGAACACAGATACGCAGTATTTT. This sequence encodes CSARGRLNTDTQYF.

The chain employs TRBV4-1 and TRBJ2-6; 9 bases are shared with TRBD1. The CDR3 length is 16 residues. Per germline, CDR1 MGHRA and CDR2 YSYEKL. V gave up 6 bases and J gave up 4 bases; unmatched junction bases: 7. This CDR3 is CASSPGTGSGANVLTF. CDR3 DNA sequence: TGCGCCAGCAGTCCCGGGACAGGGTCAGGGGCCAACGTCCTGACTTTC.

The table lists this clonotype with many counts. CDR3 nucleotide sequence: TGTGCCAGCAGCCTAAACAGGTTCCAAGAGACCCAGTACTTC. Its protein is CASSLNRFQETQYF. The rearrangement joins TRBV7-2 to TRBJ2-5; tentative D call: TRBD1 (5 bases). V was pared by 5 bases and J by 1 base, with 11 bases between. This CDR3 is built from 14 residues. Looked up from germline, CDR1 is SGHTA and CDR2 is FQGNSA.

In DNA, the CDR3 is TGTGCCAGCAGCGTGGGACACCGAACGTCACCCCTCCACTTT. Protein product: CASSVGHRTSPLHF. This chain links TRBV9 with TRBJ1-6, with D tentatively TRBD1 (6 bases). The CDR3 loop spans 14 amino acids. V was cut by 2 bases and J by 10 bases, with 13 bases left in between. Germline CDR1 SGDLS, CDR2 YYNGEE.

This clonotype was seen many times. The chain uses TRBV19 and TRBJ2-6; D not resolved. The ends were cut back, 8 bases at V and 8 bases at J, with 19 bases in the middle. CDR1 is LNHDA, CDR2 SQIVND, per germline (reference sequence). The CDR3 extends over 15 amino acids. Here the CDR3 DNA reads TGTGCCAGTGCAGTAGGTCCCCTGGAGTCCAACGTCCTGACTTTC. It encodes CASAVGPLESNVLTF.

The chain employs TRBV19 and TRBJ1-5, with 7 positions matching TRBD1. After removal of 6 bases from V and 10 bases from J, the junction contained 15 bases not matched to a gene. Germline V gene sequence: CDR1 LNHDA, CDR2 SQIVND (reference sequence). This CDR3 region has 15 residues. The CDR3 bases are TGTGCCAGTAGGGGGGCCGACAGGGATGAATCACCCCAGCATTTT. It encodes CASRGADRDESPQHF. The whole variable domain, remainder taken from reference TRBV19 and TRBJ1-5, is DGGITQSPKYLFRKEGQNVTLSCEQNLNHDAMYWYRQDPGQGLRLIYYSQIVNDFQKGDIAEGYSVSREKKESFPLTVTSAQKNPTAFYLCASRGADRDESPQHFGDGTRLSIL.

V gene TRBV7-9 combines with J gene TRBJ2-7; 8 positions match TRBD1. Germline CDR1 reads SEHNR; CDR2 reads FQNEAQ (reference sequence). V dropped 4 bases and J dropped 3; count of bases not matched to a gene: 8. This CDR3 has 15 amino acids. CDR3 coding DNA: TGTGCCAGCAGCTCTAAGACAGGGGATGGCTACGAGCAGTACTTC. Translation gives CASSSKTGDGYEQYF.

The table lists this clonotype with many counts. The rearrangement links TRBV7-2 to TRBJ2-5; D is possibly TRBD2 (7 bases). This CDR3 is built from 15 residues. V was shortened by 7 bases and J by 4 bases, with 19 bases between the two germline ends. Germline lookup yields CDR1 SGHTA and CDR2 FQGNSA. CDR3 nucleotide sequence: TGTGCCAGCACCCCCCAAGGGGGGGCGTTAGAGACCCAGTACTTC. Protein: CASTPQGGALETQYF. Supplemented by reference TRBV7-2 and TRBJ2-5, the full variable domain reads GAGVSQSPSNKVTEKGKDVELRCDPISGHTALYWYRQSLGQGLEFLIYFQGNSAPDKSGLPSDRFSAERTGGSVSTLTIQRTQQEDSAVYLCASTPQGGALETQYFGPGTRLLVL.

This clonotype showed up just once. The chain combines TRBV2 with TRBJ1-4; the D is unclear. CDR1 and CDR2 from the germline V gene are SNHLY and FYNNEI. The V and J ends lost 5 bases and 8 bases respectively, with 12 bases between them. This CDR3 region has 13 residues. The CDR3, as DNA: TGTGCCAGCAGTCATGACGGGGAGGAAAAACTGTTTTTT. Translated, it gives CASSHDGEEKLFF.

This clonotype was picked up many times. The chain uses TRBV7-9 and TRBJ2-7, with 9 bases aligning to TRBD2. V lost 5 bases and J lost 2; bases outside the gene matches: 1. This CDR3 comprises 13 residues. Germline V gene lookup returns CDR1 SEHNR and CDR2 FQNEAQ (reference sequence). The CDR3 nucleotides are TGTGCCAGCAGCAAGCGGGAGGCCTACGAGCAGTACTTC. Its protein is CASSKREAYEQYF. Filled out from reference TRBV7-9 and TRBJ2-7, the complete variable domain reads DTGVSQNPRHKITKRGQNVTFRCDPISEHNRLYWYRQTLGQGPEFLTYFQNEAQLEKSRLLSDRFSAERPKGSFSTLEIQRTEQGDSAMYLCASSKREAYEQYFGPGTRLTVT.